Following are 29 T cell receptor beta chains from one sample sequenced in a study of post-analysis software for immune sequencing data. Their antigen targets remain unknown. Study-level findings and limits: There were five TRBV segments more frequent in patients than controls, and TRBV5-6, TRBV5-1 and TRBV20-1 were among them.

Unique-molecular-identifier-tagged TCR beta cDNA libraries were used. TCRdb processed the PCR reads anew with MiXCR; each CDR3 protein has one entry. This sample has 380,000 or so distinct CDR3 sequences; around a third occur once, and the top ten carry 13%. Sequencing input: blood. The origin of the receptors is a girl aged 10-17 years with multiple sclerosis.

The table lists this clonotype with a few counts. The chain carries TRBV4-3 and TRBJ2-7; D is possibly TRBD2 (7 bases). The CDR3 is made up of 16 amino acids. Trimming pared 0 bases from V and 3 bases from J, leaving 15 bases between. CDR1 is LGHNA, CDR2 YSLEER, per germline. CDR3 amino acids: CASSQDIGGGGYEQYF. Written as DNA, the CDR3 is TGCGCCAGCAGCCAAGATATCGGGGGAGGGGGCTACGAGCAGTACTTC.

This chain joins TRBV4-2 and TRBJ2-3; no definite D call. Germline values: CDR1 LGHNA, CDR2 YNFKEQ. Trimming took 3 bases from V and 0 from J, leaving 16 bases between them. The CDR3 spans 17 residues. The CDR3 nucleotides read TGTGCCAGCAGCCAGGCTCTCTCGGGCTTTAGCACAGATACGCAGTATTTT. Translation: CASSQALSGFSTDTQYF.

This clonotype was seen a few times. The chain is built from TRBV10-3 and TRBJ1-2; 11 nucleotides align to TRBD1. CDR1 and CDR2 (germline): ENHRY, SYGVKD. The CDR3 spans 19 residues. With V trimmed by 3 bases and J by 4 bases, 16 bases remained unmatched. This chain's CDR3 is CAISDQGGDRGSFSYGYTF. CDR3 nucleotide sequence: TGTGCCATCAGTGACCAAGGAGGGGACAGGGGGTCGTTTAGCTATGGCTACACCTTC.

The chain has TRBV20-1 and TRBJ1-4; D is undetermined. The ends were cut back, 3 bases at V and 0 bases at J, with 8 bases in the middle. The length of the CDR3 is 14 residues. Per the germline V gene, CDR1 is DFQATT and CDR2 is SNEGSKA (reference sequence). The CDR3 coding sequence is TGCAGTGCTAGGGAGCTTGCAACTAATGAAAAACTGTTTTTT. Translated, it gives CSARELATNEKLFF.

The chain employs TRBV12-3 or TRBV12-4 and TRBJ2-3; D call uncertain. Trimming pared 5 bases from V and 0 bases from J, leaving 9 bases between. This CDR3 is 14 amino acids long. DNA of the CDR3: TGTGCCAGCAGTCCGCTTAGTAGCACAGATACGCAGTATTTT. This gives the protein CASSPLSSTDTQYF.

CDR3 sequence reads: CASSYSLLAGGHYEQYF. The CDR3 DNA reads as TGTGCCAGCAGTTACTCGCTACTAGCGGGGGGGCATTACGAGCAGTACTTC. V usage is TRBV6-6 and J usage is TRBJ2-7; 13 bases align to TRBD2. The CDR3 is 17 amino acids. The germline V gene encodes CDR1 MNHNY and CDR2 SVGAGI (reference sequence). After removal of 0 bases from V and 4 bases from J, the junction contained 6 bases not matched to a gene.

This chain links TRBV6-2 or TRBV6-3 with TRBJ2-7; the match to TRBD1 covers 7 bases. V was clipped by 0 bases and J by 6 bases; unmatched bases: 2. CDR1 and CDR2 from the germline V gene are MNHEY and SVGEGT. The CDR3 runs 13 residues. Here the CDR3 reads CASSYSGQREQYF. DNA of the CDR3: TGTGCCAGCAGTTACTCGGGACAGCGCGAGCAGTACTTC.

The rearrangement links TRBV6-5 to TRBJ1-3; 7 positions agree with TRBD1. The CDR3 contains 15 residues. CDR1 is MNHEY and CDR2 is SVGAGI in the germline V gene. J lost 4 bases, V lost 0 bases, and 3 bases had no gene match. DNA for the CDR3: TGTGCCAGCAGTTACTCACAGGGGCCAGGAAACACCATATATTTT. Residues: CASSYSQGPGNTIYF.

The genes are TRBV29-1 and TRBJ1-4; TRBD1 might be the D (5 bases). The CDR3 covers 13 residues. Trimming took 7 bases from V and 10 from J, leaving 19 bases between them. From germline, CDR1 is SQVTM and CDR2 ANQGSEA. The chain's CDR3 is CSAQIDSSGKLFF. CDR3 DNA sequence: TGCAGCGCCCAAATAGACAGTTCGGGAAAACTGTTTTTT.

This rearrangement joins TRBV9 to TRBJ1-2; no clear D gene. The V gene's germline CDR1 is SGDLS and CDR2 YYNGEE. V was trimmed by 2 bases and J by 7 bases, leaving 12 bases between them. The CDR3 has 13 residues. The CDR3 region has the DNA TGTGCCAGCAGCGTCCTGTCATTCTCTGGCTACACCTTC. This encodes CASSVLSFSGYTF.

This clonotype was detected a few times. CDR3: CASSYSGTGWPYGYTF. The CDR3 bases are TGTGCCAGCAGCTACTCCGGGACAGGGTGGCCCTATGGCTACACCTTC. The chain uses TRBV7-6 and TRBJ1-2; 9 bases match TRBD1. The CDR3 extends over 16 amino acids. Germline lookup yields CDR1 SGHVS and CDR2 FNYEAQ. V lost 4 bases, J lost 4 bases, and 10 bases stayed unmatched. The full variable domain, rest sourced from reference TRBV7-6 and TRBJ1-2, is GAGVSQSPRYKVTKRGQDVALRCDPISGHVSLYWYRQALGQGPEFLTYFNYEAQQDKSGLPNDRFSAERPEGSISTLTIQRTEQRDSAMYRCASSYSGTGWPYGYTFGSGTRLTVV.

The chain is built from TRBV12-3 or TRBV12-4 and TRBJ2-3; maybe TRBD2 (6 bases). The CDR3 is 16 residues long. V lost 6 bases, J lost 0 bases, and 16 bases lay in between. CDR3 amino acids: CASSFEAGSSTDTQYF. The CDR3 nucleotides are TGTGCCAGCAGCTTCGAGGCGGGGTCAAGCACAGATACGCAGTATTTT.

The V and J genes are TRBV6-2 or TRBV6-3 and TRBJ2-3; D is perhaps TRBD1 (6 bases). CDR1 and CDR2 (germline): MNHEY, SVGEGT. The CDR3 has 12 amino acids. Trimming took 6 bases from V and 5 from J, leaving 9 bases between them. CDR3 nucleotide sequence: TGTGCCAGCAGAGAGACAGGAGATACGCAGTATTTT. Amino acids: CASRETGDTQYF.

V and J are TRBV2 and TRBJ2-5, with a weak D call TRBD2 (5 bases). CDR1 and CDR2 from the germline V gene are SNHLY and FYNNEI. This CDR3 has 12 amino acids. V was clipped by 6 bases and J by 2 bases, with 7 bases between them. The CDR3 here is CASREVQETQYF. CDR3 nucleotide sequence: TGTGCCAGCAGGGAGGTGCAAGAGACCCAGTACTTC. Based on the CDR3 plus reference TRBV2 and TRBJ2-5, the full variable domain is EPEVTQTPSHQVTQMGQEVILRCVPISNHLYFYWYRQILGQKVEFLVSFYNNEISEKSEIFDDQFSVERPDGSNFTLKIRSTKLEDSAMYFCASREVQETQYFGPGTRLLVL.

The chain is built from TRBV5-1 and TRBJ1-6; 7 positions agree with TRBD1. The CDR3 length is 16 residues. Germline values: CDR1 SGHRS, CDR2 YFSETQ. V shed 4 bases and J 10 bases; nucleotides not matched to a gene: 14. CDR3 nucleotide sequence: TGCGCCAGCAGCCCCGACGGCAGGGGGAAAAACTCACCCCTCCACTTT. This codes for CASSPDGRGKNSPLHF.

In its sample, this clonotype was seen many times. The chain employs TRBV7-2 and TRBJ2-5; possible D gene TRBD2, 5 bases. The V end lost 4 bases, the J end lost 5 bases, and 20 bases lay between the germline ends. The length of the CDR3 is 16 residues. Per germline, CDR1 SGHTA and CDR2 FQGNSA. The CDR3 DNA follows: TGTGCCAGCAGCTCCTTTGAGTGGAGCGGTGGGGAGACCCAGTACTTC. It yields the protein CASSSFEWSGGETQYF.

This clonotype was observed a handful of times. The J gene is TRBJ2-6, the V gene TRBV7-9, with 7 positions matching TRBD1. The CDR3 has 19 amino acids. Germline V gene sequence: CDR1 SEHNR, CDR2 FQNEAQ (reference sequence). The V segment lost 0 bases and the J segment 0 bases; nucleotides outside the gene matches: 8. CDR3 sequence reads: CASSLAWDRDSSGANVLTF. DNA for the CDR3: TGTGCCAGCAGCTTAGCATGGGACAGAGATAGCTCTGGGGCCAACGTCCTGACTTTC. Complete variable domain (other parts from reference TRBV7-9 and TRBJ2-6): DTGVSQNPRHKITKRGQNVTFRCDPISEHNRLYWYRQTLGQGPEFLTYFQNEAQLEKSRLLSDRFSAERPKGSFSTLEIQRTEQGDSAMYLCASSLAWDRDSSGANVLTFGAGSRLTVL.

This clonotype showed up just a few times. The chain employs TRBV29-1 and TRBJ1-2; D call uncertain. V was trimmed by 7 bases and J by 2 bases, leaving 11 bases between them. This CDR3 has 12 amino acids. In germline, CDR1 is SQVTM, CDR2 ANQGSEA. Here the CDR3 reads CSGVATNYGYTF. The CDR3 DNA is TGCAGCGGGGTTGCCACCAACTATGGCTACACCTTC.

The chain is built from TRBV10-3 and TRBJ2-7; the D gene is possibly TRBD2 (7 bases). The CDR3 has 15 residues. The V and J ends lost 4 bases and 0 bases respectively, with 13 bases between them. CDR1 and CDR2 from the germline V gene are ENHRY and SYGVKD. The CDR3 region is CAISAGGPGSYEQYF. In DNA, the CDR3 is TGTGCCATCAGTGCGGGGGGCCCGGGCTCCTACGAGCAGTACTTC.

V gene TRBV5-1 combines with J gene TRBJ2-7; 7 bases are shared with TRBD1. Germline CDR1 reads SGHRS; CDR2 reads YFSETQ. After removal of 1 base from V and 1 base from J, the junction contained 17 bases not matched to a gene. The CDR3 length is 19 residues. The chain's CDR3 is CASSLITLDDLGQSYEQYF. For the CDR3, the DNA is TGCGCCAGCAGCTTGATAACCCTAGATGATTTGGGACAGTCCTACGAGCAGTACTTC.

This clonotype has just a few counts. The DNA for the CDR3 is TGCGCCAGCAAAGAGGGGGCCGATGGGAACACCGGGGAGCTGTTTTTT. The encoded protein is CASKEGADGNTGELFF. The rearrangement uses TRBV5-1 and TRBJ2-2, with TRBD1 matching over 7 bases. After removal of 6 bases from V and 1 base from J, the junction contained 9 bases not matched to a gene. The germline V gene encodes CDR1 SGHRS and CDR2 YFSETQ. This CDR3 has 16 residues.

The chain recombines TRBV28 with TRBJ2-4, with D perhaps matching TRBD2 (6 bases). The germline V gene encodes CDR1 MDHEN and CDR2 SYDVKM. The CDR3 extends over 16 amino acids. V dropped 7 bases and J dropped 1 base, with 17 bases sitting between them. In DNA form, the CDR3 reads TGTGCCAGCAACTCCTCATGGGGGGAGGCCAAAAACATTCAGTACTTC. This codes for CASNSSWGEAKNIQYF.

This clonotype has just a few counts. CDR3 sequence: CASSRNRVNTEAFF. CDR3 DNA: TGCGCCAGCAGCCGCAATCGGGTGAACACTGAAGCTTTCTTT. This chain connects TRBV4-1 to TRBJ1-1; D call uncertain. CDR3 size: 14 residues. V was trimmed by 4 bases and J by 0 bases, leaving 9 bases between them. Germline assignment: CDR1 MGHRA and CDR2 YSYEKL.

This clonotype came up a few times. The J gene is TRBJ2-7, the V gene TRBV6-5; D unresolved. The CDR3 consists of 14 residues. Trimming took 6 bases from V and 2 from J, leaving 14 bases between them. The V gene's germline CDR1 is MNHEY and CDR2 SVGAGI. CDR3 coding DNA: TGTGCCAGCAGGGGCCCTGGGAAAACCTACGAGCAGTACTTC. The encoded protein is CASRGPGKTYEQYF.

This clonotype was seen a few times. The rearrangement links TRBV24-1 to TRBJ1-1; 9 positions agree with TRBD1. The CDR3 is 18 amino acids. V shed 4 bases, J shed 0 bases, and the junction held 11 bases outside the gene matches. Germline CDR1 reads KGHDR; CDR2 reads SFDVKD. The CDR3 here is CATSESGQGGVVNTEAFF. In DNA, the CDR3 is TGTGCCACCAGTGAGTCGGGACAGGGAGGCGTTGTGAACACTGAAGCTTTCTTT.

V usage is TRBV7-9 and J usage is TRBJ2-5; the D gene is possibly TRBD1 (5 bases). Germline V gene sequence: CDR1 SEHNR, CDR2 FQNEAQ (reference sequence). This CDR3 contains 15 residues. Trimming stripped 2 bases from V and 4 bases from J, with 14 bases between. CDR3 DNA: TGTGCCAGCAGCTTACTGGGTAGGGGAATAGAGACCCAGTACTTC. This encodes CASSLLGRGIETQYF.

The CDR3 loop is CSVLGGGAYNEQFF. In DNA, the CDR3 is TGCAGCGTCCTTGGGGGGGGAGCCTACAATGAGCAGTTCTTC. The chain combines TRBV29-1 with TRBJ2-1, with 7 bases aligning to TRBD2. V lost 6 bases and J lost 2; bases outside the gene matches: 7. In germline, CDR1 is SQVTM, CDR2 ANQGSEA. The CDR3 runs 14 residues.

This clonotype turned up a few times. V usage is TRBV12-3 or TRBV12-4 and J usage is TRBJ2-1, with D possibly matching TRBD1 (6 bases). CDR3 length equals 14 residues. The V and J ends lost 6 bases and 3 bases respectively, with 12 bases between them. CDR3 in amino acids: CASSRDTYYNEQFF. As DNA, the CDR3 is TGTGCCAGCAGCCGGGACACCTACTACAATGAGCAGTTCTTC.

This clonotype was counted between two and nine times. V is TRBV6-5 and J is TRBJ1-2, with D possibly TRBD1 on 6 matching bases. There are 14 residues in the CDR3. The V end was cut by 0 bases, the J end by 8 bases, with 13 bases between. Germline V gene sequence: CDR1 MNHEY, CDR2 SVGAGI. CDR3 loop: CASSYSTGVQGYTF. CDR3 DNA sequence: TGTGCCAGCAGTTACTCGACAGGCGTGCAAGGCTACACCTTC.